The T cell receptor (beta chain) described here comes from a study of shared clonotypes between healthy human individuals. Study-level findings and limits: Sample collection involved blood only; tissue repertoires are likely different.

Worth noting for this clone: Its antigen remains unknown.

This CDR3 has 13 amino acids. Germline lookup yields CDR1 MRHNA and CDR2 SNTAGT. V lost 4 bases, J lost 6 bases, and 9 bases lay in between. Using immunoSEQ multiplex PCR, the repertoire was profiled, and TCRdb retains in-frame clones only, with some absent. The data hold more than 1,200,000 clones, with roughly 98.5% observed a single time. The study enrolled healthy HIV-negative adults without recent acute infections or vaccinations as donors. Splitting of CD4+ cells produced CD45RA+ naive and CD45RA-negative memory subsets. The specimen was naive CD4+ T cells sorted from blood. Subset here: CD45RA+ positively selected. The genes are TRBV6-4 and TRBJ2-2; D not certain. This receptor was obtained from a young man in good health. CDR3 amino acids: CASSASRSGELFF. CDR3 nucleotides: TGTGCCAGCAGTGCGTCCCGTTCCGGGGAGCTGTTTTTT.